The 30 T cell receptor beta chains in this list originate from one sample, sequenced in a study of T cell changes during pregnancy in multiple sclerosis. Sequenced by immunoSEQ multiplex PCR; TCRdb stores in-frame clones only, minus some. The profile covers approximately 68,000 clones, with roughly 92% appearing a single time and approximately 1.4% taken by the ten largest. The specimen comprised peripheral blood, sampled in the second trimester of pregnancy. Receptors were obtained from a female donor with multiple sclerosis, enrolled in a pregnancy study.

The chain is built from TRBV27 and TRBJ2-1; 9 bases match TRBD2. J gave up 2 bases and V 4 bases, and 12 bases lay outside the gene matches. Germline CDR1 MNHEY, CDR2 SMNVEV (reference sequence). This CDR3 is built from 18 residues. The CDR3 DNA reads TGTGCCAGCAGTTCCATGGGTAGAGGACTAGCGACCTACAATGAGCAGTTCTTC. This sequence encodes CASSSMGRGLATYNEQFF.

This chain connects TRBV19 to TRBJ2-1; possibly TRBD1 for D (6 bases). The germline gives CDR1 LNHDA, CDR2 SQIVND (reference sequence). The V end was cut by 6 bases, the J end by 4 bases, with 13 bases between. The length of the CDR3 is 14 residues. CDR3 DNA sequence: TGTGCCAGTAGCGACAGGACGAGGTACAATGAGCAGTTCTTC. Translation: CASSDRTRYNEQFF.

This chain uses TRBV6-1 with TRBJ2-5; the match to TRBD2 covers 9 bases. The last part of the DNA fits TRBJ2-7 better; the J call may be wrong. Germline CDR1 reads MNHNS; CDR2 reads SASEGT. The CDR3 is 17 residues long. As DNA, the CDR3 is TGTGCCAGCAGTGACCCGGATGGCGGGAGGGTCTCCTACGAGCAGTACTTC. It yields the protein CASSDPDGGRVSYEQYF.

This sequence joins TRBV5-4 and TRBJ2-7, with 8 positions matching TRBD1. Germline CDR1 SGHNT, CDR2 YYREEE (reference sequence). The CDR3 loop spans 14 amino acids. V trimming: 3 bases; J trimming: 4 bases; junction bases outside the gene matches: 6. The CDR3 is CASSSDRVRYEQYF. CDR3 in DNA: TGTGCCAGCAGCTCGGACAGGGTGAGGTACGAGCAGTACTTC.

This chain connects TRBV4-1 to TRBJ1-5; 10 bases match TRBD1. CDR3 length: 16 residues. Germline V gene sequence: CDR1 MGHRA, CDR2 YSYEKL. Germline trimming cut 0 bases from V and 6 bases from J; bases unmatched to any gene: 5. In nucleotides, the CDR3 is TGCGCCAGCAGCCAAGACGGGACAGGGGTCACTCAGCCCCAGCATTTT. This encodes CASSQDGTGVTQPQHF.

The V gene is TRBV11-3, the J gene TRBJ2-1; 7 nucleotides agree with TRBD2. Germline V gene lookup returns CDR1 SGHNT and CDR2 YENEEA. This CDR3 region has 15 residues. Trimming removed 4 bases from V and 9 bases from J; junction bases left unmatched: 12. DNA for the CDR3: TGTGCCAGCAGCTCTTCCGGCCTCCCGGGGGGTGAGCAGTTCTTC. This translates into CASSSSGLPGGEQFF.

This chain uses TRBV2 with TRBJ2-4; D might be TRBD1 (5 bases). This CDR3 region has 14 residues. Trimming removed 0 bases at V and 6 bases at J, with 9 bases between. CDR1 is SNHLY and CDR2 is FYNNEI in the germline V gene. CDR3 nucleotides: TGTGCCAGCAGTGAAGCAGGGCAGGGAAACATTCAGTACTTC. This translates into CASSEAGQGNIQYF.

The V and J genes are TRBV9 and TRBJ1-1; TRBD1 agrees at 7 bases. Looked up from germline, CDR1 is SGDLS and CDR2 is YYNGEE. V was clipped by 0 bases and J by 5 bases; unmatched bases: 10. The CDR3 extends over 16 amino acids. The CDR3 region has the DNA TGTGCCAGCAGCGTAGGGAGAGGGGGCCTGGTTACTGAAGCTTTCTTT. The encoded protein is CASSVGRGGLVTEAFF.

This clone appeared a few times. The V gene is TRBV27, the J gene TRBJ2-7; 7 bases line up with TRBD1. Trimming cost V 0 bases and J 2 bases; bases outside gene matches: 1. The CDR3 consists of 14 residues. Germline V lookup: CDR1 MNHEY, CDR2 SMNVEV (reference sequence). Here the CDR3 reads CASSLSGTAYEQYF. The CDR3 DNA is TGTGCCAGCAGTTTATCGGGGACAGCCTACGAGCAGTACTTC.

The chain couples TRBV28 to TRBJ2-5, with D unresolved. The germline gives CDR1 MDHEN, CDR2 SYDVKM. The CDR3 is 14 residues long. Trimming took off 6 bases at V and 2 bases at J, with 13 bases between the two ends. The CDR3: CASSPKMRQETQYF. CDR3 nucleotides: TGTGCCAGCAGCCCAAAAATGAGACAAGAGACCCAGTACTTC.

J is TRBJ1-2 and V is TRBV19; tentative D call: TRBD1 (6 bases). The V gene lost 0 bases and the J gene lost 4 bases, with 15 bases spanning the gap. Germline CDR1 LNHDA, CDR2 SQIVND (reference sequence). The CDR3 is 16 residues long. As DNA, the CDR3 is TGTGCCAGTAGTATAGACCCCACAGGGCCAATCTATGGCTACACCTTC. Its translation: CASSIDPTGPIYGYTF.

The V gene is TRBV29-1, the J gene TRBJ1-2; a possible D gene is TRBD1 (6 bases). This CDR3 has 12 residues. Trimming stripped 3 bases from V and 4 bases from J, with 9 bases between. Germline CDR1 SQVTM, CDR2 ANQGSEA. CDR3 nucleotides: TGCAGCGTTGACGGGGGGCTCTATGGCTACACCTTC. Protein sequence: CSVDGGLYGYTF.

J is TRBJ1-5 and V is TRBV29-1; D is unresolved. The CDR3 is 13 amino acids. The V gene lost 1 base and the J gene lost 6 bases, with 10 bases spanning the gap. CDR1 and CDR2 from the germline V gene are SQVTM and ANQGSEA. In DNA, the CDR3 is TGCAGCGTTGAAGGCGGGGAAGGTCAGCCCCAGCATTTT. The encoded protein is CSVEGGEGQPQHF.

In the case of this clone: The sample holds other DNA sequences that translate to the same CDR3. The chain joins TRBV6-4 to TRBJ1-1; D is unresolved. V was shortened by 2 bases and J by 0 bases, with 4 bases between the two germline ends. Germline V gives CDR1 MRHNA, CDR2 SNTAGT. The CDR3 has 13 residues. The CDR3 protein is CASSDQLNTEAFF. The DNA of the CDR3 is TGTGCCAGCAGTGACCAGTTGAACACTGAAGCTTTCTTT.

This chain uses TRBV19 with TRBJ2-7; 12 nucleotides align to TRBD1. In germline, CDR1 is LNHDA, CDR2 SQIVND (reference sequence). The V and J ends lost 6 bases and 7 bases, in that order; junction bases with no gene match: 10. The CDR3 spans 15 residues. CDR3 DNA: TGTGCCAGTAGGGGACCGGGACAGGGGGCCTGGGAGCAGTACTTC. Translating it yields CASRGPGQGAWEQYF.

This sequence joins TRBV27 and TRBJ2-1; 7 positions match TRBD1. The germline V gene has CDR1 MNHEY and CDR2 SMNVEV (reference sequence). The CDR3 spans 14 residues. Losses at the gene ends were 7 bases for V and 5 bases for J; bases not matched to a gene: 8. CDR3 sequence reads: CASTPGQIHNEQFF. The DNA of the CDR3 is TGTGCCAGCACGCCGGGACAGATTCACAATGAGCAGTTCTTC.

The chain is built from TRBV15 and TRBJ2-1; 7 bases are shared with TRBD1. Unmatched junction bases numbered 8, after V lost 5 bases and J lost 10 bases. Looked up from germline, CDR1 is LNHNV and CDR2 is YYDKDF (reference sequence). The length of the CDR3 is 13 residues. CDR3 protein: CATSAGRGQEQFF. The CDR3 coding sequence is TGTGCCACCAGCGCCGGAAGGGGACAGGAGCAGTTCTTC.

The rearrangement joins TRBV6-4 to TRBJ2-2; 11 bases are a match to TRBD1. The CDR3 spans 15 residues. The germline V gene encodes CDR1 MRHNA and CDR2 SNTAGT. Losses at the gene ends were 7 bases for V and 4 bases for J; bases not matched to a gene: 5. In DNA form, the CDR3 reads TGTGCCAGCACCAAAGGGACAGGGGGCACCGGGGAGCTGTTTTTT. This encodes CASTKGTGGTGELFF.

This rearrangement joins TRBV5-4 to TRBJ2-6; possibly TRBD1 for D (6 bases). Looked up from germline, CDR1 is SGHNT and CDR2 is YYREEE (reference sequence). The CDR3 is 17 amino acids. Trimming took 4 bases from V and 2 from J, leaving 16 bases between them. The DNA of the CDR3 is TGTGCCAGCAGCCGTGGGGGCGGGCAAGCTGGGGCCAACGTCCTGACTTTC. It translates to CASSRGGGQAGANVLTF.

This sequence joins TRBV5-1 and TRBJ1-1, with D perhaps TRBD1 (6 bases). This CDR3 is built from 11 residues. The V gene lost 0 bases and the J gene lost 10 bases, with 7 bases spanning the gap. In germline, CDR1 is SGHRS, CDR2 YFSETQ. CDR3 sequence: CASSLDRVAFF. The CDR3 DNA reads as TGCGCCAGCAGCTTGGACAGGGTAGCTTTCTTT.

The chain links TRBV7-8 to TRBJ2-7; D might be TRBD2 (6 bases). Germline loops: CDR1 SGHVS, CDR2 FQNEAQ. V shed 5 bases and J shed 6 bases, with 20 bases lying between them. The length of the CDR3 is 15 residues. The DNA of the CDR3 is TGTGCCAGCAGCCCCACCGGGGACTCCGTCGCCGAGCAGTACTTC. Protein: CASSPTGDSVAEQYF.

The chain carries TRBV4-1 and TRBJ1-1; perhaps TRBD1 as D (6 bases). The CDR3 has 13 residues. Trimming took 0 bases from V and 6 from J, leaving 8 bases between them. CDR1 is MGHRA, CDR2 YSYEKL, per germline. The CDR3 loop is CASSQDKGAEAFF. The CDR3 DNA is TGCGCCAGCAGCCAAGATAAGGGGGCTGAAGCTTTCTTT.

Here the CDR3 reads CASSPDSEKLFF. DNA of the CDR3: TGTGCCAGCAGCCCCGACAGCGAAAAACTGTTTTTT. The chain combines TRBV7-9 with TRBJ1-4, with a possible D match to TRBD1 (5 bases). This CDR3 is built from 12 residues. V lost 5 bases, J lost 8 bases, and 9 bases lay in between. CDR1 SEHNR and CDR2 FQNEAQ come from the germline V gene (reference sequence). The variable domain in full, with the rest retrieved from reference TRBV7-9 and TRBJ1-4, is DTGVSQNPRHKITKRGQNVTFRCDPISEHNRLYWYRQTLGQGPEFLTYFQNEAQLEKSRLLSDRFSAERPKGSFSTLEIQRTEQGDSAMYLCASSPDSEKLFFGSGTQLSVL.

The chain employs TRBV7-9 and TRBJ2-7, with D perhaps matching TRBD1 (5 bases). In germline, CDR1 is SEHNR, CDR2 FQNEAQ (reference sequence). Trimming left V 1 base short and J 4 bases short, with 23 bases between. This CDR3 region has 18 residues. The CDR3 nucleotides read TGTGCCAGCAGCTTAGGGTTAAGGGGAAGGGCAGTGATGTACGAGCAGTACTTC. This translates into CASSLGLRGRAVMYEQYF.

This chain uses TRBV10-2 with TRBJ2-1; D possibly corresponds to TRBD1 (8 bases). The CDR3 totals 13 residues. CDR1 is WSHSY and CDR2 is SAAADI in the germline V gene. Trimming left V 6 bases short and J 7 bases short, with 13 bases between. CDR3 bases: TGCGCCAGCAGCGACAGGGGAGGGAATGAGCAGTTCTTC. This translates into CASSDRGGNEQFF.

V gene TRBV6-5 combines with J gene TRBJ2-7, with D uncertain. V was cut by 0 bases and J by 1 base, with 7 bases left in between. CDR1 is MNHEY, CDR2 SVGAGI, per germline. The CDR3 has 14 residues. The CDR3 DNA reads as TGTGCCAGCAGTTACTCGGGCATGTCCTACGAGCAGTACTTC. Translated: CASSYSGMSYEQYF.

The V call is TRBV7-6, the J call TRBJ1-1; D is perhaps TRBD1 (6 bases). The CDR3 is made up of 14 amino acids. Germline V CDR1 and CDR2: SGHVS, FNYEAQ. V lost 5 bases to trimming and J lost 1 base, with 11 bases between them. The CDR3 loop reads CASSQRGGNTEAFF. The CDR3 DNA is TGTGCCAGCAGCCAAAGGGGGGGGAACACTGAAGCTTTCTTT. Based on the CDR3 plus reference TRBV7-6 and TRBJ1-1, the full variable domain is GAGVSQSPRYKVTKRGQDVALRCDPISGHVSLYWYRQALGQGPEFLTYFNYEAQQDKSGLPNDRFSAERPEGSISTLTIQRTEQRDSAMYRCASSQRGGNTEAFFGQGTRLTVV.

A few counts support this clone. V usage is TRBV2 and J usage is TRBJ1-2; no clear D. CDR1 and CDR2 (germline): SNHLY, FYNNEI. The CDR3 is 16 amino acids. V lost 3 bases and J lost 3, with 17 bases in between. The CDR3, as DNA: TGTGCCAGCAGTGAGAGCTTTATTCGAGGCCACTATGGCTACACCTTC. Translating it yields CASSESFIRGHYGYTF.

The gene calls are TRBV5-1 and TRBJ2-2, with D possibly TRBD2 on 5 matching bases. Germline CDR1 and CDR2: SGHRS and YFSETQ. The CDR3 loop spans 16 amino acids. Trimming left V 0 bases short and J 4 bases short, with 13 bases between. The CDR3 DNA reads TGCGCCAGCAGCTTGGAGAGCGGTACGGGCACCGGGGAGCTGTTTTTT. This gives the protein CASSLESGTGTGELFF.

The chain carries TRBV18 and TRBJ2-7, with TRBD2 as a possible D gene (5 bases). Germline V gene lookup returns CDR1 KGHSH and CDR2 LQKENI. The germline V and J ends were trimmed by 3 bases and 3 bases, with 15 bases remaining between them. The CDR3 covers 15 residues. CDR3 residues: CASSPGGEGYYEQYF. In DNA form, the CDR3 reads TGTGCCAGCTCACCGGGTGGAGAGGGCTACTACGAGCAGTACTTC.